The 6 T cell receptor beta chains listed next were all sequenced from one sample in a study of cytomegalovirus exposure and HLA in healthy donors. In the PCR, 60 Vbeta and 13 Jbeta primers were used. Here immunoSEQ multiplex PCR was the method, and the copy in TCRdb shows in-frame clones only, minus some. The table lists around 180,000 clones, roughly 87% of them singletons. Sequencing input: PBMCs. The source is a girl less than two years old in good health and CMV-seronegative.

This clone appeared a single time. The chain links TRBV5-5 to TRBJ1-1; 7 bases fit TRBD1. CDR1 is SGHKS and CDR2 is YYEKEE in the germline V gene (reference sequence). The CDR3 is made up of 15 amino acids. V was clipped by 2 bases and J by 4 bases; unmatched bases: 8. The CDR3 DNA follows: TGTGCCAGCAGCTTAACAGGGGTGGGGGTCACTGAAGCTTTCTTT. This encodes CASSLTGVGVTEAFF.

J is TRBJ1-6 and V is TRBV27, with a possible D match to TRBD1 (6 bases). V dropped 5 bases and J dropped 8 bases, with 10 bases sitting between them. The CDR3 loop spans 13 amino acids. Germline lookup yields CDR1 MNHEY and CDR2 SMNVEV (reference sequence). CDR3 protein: CASSAQGYSPLHF. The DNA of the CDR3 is TGTGCCAGCAGTGCCCAGGGGTATTCACCCCTCCACTTT.

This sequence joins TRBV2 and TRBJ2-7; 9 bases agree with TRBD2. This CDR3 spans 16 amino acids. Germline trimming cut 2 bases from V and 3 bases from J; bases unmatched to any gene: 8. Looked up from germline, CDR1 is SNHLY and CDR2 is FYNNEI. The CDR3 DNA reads TGTGCCAGCAGTGAAAGTGGCGGGGGGGGCGACTACGAGCAGTACTTC. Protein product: CASSESGGGGDYEQYF.

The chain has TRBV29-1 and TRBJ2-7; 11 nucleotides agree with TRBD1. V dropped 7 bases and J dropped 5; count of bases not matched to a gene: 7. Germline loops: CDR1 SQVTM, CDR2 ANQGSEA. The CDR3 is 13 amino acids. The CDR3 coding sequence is TGCAGCGCCGGGACAGGGGGGGCTGACGAGCAGTACTTC. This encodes CSAGTGGADEQYF.

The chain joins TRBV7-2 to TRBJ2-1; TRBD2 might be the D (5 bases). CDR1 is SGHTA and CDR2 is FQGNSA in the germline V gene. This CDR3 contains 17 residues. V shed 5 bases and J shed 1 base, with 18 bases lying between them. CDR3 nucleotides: TGTGCCAGCAGCCACCGACCGAGGGCACTGTCCTACAATGAGCAGTTCTTC. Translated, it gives CASSHRPRALSYNEQFF.

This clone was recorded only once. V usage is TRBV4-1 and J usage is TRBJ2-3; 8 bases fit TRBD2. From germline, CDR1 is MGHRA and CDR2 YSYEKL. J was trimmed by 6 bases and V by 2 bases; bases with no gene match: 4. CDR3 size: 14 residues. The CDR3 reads CASSQRGGLDTQYF. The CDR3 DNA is TGCGCCAGCAGCCAACGGGGGGGCCTCGATACGCAGTATTTT.